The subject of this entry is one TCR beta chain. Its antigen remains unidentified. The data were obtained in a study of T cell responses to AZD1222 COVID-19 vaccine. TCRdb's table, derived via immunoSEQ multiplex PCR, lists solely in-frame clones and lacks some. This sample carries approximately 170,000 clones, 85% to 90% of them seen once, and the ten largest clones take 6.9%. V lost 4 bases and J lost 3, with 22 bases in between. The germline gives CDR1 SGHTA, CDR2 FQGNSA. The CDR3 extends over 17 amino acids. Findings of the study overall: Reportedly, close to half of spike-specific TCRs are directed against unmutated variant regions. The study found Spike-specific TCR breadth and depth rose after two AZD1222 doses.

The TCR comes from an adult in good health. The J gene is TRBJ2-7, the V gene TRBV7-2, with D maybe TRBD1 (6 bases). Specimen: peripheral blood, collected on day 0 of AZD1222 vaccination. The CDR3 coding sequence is TGTGCCAGCAGCTACGCCACCACTTCGGGACACCGCTACGAGCAGTACTTC. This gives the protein CASSYATTSGHRYEQYF. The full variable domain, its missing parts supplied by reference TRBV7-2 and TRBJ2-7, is GAGVSQSPSNKVTEKGKDVELRCDPISGHTALYWYRQSLGQGLEFLIYFQGNSAPDKSGLPSDRFSAERTGGSVSTLTIQRTQQEDSAVYLCASSYATTSGHRYEQYFGPGTRLTVT.